This T cell receptor beta chain was captured by sequencing in a study of T cell changes during pregnancy in multiple sclerosis. Generated by immunoSEQ multiplex PCR, the TCRdb table keeps only in-frame clones and is missing some. The sample consists of about 100,000 clones, approximately 90% of them appearing once. Sequencing was performed on peripheral blood, taken in the second trimester of pregnancy. The receptor was derived from a female donor with multiple sclerosis, enrolled in a pregnancy study.

The CDR3 DNA is TGTGCCAGCAGCTTAAGCGCAGCCTATGGCTACACCTTC. Its translation: CASSLSAAYGYTF. The chain recombines TRBV7-9 with TRBJ1-2, with D uncertain. Trimming shortened V by 2 bases and J by 4 bases, and 8 bases separated the two germline ends. The CDR3 spans 13 residues. Germline values: CDR1 SEHNR, CDR2 FQNEAQ (reference sequence).